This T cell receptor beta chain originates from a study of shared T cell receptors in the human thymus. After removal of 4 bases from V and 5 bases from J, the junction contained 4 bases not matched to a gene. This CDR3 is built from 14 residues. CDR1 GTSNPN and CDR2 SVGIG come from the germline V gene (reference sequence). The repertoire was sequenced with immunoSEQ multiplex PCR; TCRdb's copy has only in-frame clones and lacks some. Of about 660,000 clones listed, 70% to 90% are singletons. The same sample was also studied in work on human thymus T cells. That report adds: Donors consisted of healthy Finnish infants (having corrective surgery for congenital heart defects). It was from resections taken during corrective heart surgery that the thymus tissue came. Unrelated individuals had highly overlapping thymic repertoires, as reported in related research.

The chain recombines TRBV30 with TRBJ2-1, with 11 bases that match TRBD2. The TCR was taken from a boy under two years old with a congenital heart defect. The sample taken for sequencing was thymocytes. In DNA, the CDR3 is TGTGCCTGGAAGGGACTAGCGGAGAACAATGAGCAGTTCTTC. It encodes CAWKGLAENNEQFF.